This T cell receptor (beta chain) stems from a study of blood T cell repertoires in COVID-19. The CDR3 loop spans 14 amino acids. Between the trimmed V and J ends, which lost 5 bases and 5 bases, there was a span of 15 bases. Germline V gives CDR1 SEHNR, CDR2 FQNEAQ (reference sequence). Sequencing used immunoSEQ multiplex PCR; TCRdb keeps in-frame clones, though not all of them. The table lists under 300,000 clones, 80% to 95% of them singletons. Sequencing was done on a sample of peripheral blood. The genes are TRBV7-9 and TRBJ1-1; possible D gene TRBD1, 6 bases. The receptor comes from a man aged 30-40 years with COVID-19, enrolled during active disease. The CDR3 region is CASSPGGRRTEAFF. CDR3 bases: TGTGCCAGCAGCCCCGGGGGGCGAAGGACTGAAGCTTTCTTT.